The 5 T cell receptor beta chains reported below all come from one sample, sequenced in a study of cytomegalovirus exposure and HLA in healthy donors. The table came from immunoSEQ multiplex PCR; TCRdb's copy has only in-frame clones and leaves some out. Here the sample spans roughly 65,000 clones, 92% being singletons. The specimen sequenced was PBMCs. All receptors come from a man younger than 30 in good health and CMV-seropositive.

The gene calls are TRBV7-9 and TRBJ2-3; no firm D call. The CDR3 has 14 residues. The germline V gene encodes CDR1 SEHNR and CDR2 FQNEAQ (reference sequence). V was pared by 1 base and J by 4 bases, with 9 bases between. CDR3 residues: CASSLGTLADTQYF. The CDR3 DNA reads TGTGCCAGCAGCTTAGGTACTCTCGCAGATACGCAGTATTTT.

The chain couples TRBV5-1 to TRBJ1-5, with D unresolved. The V gene lost 0 bases and the J gene lost 0 bases, with 7 bases spanning the gap. Germline CDR1 reads SGHRS; CDR2 reads YFSETQ. This CDR3 has 15 amino acids. In DNA, the CDR3 is TGCGCCAGCAGCTTGGGCGGGTCTAGCAATCAGCCCCAGCATTTT. Residues: CASSLGGSSNQPQHF.

Only one count was recorded for this clone. This chain connects TRBV27 to TRBJ2-7; 8 nucleotides agree with TRBD1. Germline V gene data show CDR1 as MNHEY and CDR2 as SMNVEV (reference sequence). Trimming took 3 bases from V and 3 from J; bases not matched to a gene: 10. This CDR3 comprises 16 residues. The CDR3 DNA is TGTGCCAGCAGTTTTATTGTCGCAGGGGGCAGCTACGAGCAGTACTTC. As protein: CASSFIVAGGSYEQYF.

In this sample, this clone turned up once. The chain combines TRBV9 with TRBJ2-7; D perhaps matches TRBD2 (6 bases). V lost 1 base and J lost 1, with 12 bases in between. Looked up from germline, CDR1 is SGDLS and CDR2 is YYNGEE. There are 15 residues in the CDR3. CDR3: CASSVSASVSYEQYF. In DNA, the CDR3 is TGTGCCAGCAGCGTATCCGCTAGCGTATCCTACGAGCAGTACTTC.

The rearrangement joins TRBV18 to TRBJ1-3; TRBD1 matches at 7 bases. Germline CDR1 reads KGHSH; CDR2 reads LQKENI. Losses at the gene ends were 4 bases for V and 4 bases for J; bases not matched to a gene: 16. The CDR3 totals 18 residues. The CDR3 sequence is CASSRTIDRVNSGNTIYF. In nucleotides, the CDR3 is TGTGCCAGCTCACGAACTATAGACAGGGTGAACTCCGGAAACACCATATATTTT.